This TCR beta chain was obtained from a study of blood T cell repertoires in COVID-19. Study overall: Acute and convalescent COVID-19 specimens originated in the United States, Italy and Spain.

The study drew participants aged about 18 to 90 years from 20 to 30 US areas. Germline V gene sequence: CDR1 MDHEN, CDR2 SYDVKM. The CDR3 spans 17 residues. V lost 6 bases to trimming and J lost 0 bases, with 17 bases between them. The assay was immunoSEQ multiplex PCR, and TCRdb's table has in-frame clones only and misses some. In the table there are 250,000 to 350,000 clones, roughly 86% of which are singletons. The sequenced sample was PBMCs or T cells enriched from blood (not recorded which). The sequence was obtained from a woman aged 18-29 years who had recovered from COVID-19. This rearrangement joins TRBV28 to TRBJ2-2; tentatively, D is TRBD1 (5 bases). The CDR3 protein is CASSLSPGRANTGELFF. The CDR3 bases are TGTGCCAGCAGCCTCTCCCCGGGCAGGGCGAACACCGGGGAGCTGTTTTTT.